These T cell receptor beta chains were read from a single sample in a study of T cell responses to AZD1222 COVID-19 vaccine. TCRdb's table, derived via immunoSEQ multiplex PCR, lists solely in-frame clones and lacks some. Of roughly 120,000 clones listed, more than 70% were seen once; the top ten hold roughly 12%. The input for sequencing was peripheral blood, taken on day 0 of AZD1222 vaccination. The receptors stem from an adult in good health. The CDR3 runs from the conserved cysteine through the conserved F or W. D genes are given only for firm matches. Clone size is not always given. Where it is, it says once, few, many or a class for expanded clones.

J gene | clone size | D gene | V gene | CDR3 protein | CDR3 DNA
TRBJ1-1 | NA | TRBD1 | TRBV16 | CASSFQGVGTEAFF | TGTGCCAGCAGCTTTCAGGGGGTCGGCACTGAAGCTTTCTTT
TRBJ2-7 | NA | NA | TRBV18 | CASSPAISYEQYF | TGTGCCAGCTCACCTGCAATCTCCTACGAGCAGTACTTC
TRBJ1-2 | NA | TRBD1 | TRBV2 | CASRGPGQGVLMGYTF | TGTGCCAGCAGGGGACCGGGACAGGGGGTCCTCATGGGCTACACCTTC
TRBJ1-1 | NA | TRBD1 | TRBV27 | CATSPGTAPEAFF | TGTGCCACCTCGCCCGGGACAGCTCCTGAAGCTTTCTTT
TRBJ2-1 | NA | NA | TRBV5-1 | CASTLDDYNEQFF | TGCGCCAGCACCCTGGACGACTACAATGAGCAGTTCTTC
TRBJ1-4 | NA | TRBD1 | TRBV19 | CASSTRDSAEKLFF | TGTGCCAGTAGTACCCGGGACAGCGCAGAAAAACTGTTTTTT
TRBJ1-4 | NA | NA | TRBV7-8 | CASSLGRLNEKLFF | TGTGCCAGCAGCTTAGGACGGTTGAATGAAAAACTGTTTTTT
TRBJ1-1 | NA | NA | TRBV19 | CASREGNTEAFF | TGTGCCAGTCGAGAGGGGAACACTGAAGCTTTCTTT
TRBJ1-1 | NA | TRBD1 | TRBV11-2 | CASSSGTGALGEAFF | TGTGCCAGCAGCTCAGGGACAGGGGCCCTGGGGGAAGCTTTCTTT
TRBJ2-7 | NA | TRBD1 | TRBV2 | CASSPGQGVYEQYF | TGTGCCAGCAGTCCGGGACAGGGAGTCTACGAGCAGTACTTC
TRBJ2-6 | once | NA | TRBV2 | CASSEVYSRGNVLTF | TGTGCCAGCAGTGAAGTGTACAGCCGGGGCAACGTCCTGACTTTC
TRBJ2-2 | NA | NA | TRBV9 | CASSVRPGDTGELFF | TGTGCCAGCAGCGTAAGACCTGGGGACACCGGGGAGCTGTTTTTT
TRBJ2-2 | NA | TRBD2 | TRBV9 | CASSGGGGRTGELFF | TGTGCCAGCAGCGGGGGTGGCGGGAGAACCGGGGAGCTGTTTTTT
TRBJ2-3 | few | NA | TRBV9 | CASARYGDTDTQYF | TGTGCCAGCGCAAGGTACGGGGATACAGATACGCAGTATTTT
TRBJ1-1 | NA | NA | TRBV6-2/TRBV6-3 | CASSTTGRSTEAFF | TGTGCCAGCAGTACCACAGGGCGATCGACTGAAGCTTTCTTT
TRBJ1-2 | NA | TRBD1 | TRBV7-9 | CASSLAGGQPRGYTF | TGTGCCAGCAGCTTAGCTGGGGGACAGCCTCGGGGCTACACCTTC
TRBJ2-7 | once | NA | TRBV6-4 | CASSDRKGLSYEQYF | TGTGCCAGCAGTGACCGAAAGGGGCTTTCGTACGAGCAGTACTTC
TRBJ2-2 | NA | NA | TRBV2 | CASSEVRTGELFF | TGTGCCAGCAGTGAGGTCCGGACCGGGGAGCTGTTTTTT
TRBJ2-7 | NA | NA | TRBV19 | CASSTAFDGIKYYEQYF | TGTGCCAGTAGTACCGCCTTCGACGGGATTAAGTACTACGAGCAGTACTTC
TRBJ1-2 | NA | TRBD1 | TRBV3-1/TRBV3-2 | CASSQGQTGRVYGYTF | TGTGCCAGCAGCCAAGGTCAGACAGGGAGGGTCTATGGCTACACCTTC
TRBJ1-4 | NA | NA | TRBV9 | CASSISGLGANEKLFF | TGTGCCAGCAGCATTAGTGGATTGGGGGCTAATGAAAAACTGTTTTTT
TRBJ1-2 | NA | TRBD1 | TRBV5-1 | CASSLGQGALGYGYTF | TGCGCCAGCAGCTTGGGACAGGGGGCACTTGGCTATGGCTACACCTTC
TRBJ1-5 | NA | TRBD1 | TRBV19 | CASSVEGQGGNQPQHF | TGTGCCAGTAGTGTCGAGGGACAGGGGGGTAATCAGCCCCAGCATTTT
TRBJ2-3 | NA | NA | TRBV7-6 | CASSLASFSSTDTQYF | TGTGCCAGCAGCTTAGCGTCCTTTTCTAGCACAGATACGCAGTATTTT
TRBJ2-1 | NA | TRBD2 | TRBV5-1 | CASSLGTRGNEQFF | TGCGCCAGCAGCCTCGGGACTAGGGGGAATGAGCAGTTCTTC
TRBJ1-4 | NA | NA | TRBV29-1 | CSVGGQSRSSDEKLFF | TGCAGCGTTGGGGGCCAGTCCAGGTCTTCGGATGAAAAACTGTTTTTT
TRBJ2-7 | NA | NA | TRBV18 | CASSPPEGDGYEQYF | TGTGCCAGCTCACCACCGGAGGGGGACGGCTACGAGCAGTACTTC
TRBJ1-2 | NA | TRBD1 | TRBV20-1 | CSARGQGGNYGYTF | TGCAGTGCTCGTGGACAGGGTGGAAACTATGGCTACACCTTC
TRBJ1-1 | NA | NA | TRBV4-1 | CASSHLRFGPRLMGTEAFF | TGCGCCAGCAGCCATTTAAGATTCGGCCCTAGATTGATGGGCACTGAAGCTTTCTTT
TRBJ1-2 | NA | NA | TRBV30 | CAWSEGEFYYGYTF | TGTGCCTGGAGTGAGGGGGAATTTTACTATGGCTACACCTTC
TRBJ2-3 | NA | NA | TRBV5-1 | CASSLPTRVSTDTQYF | TGCGCCAGCAGCCTCCCGACGAGGGTTAGCACAGATACGCAGTATTTT
TRBJ1-4 | NA | NA | TRBV3-1/TRBV3-2 | CASSQFGVSTATNEKLFF | TGTGCCAGCAGCCAATTTGGAGTATCGACAGCAACTAATGAAAAACTGTTTTTT
TRBJ1-2 | NA | NA | TRBV10-3 | CAISGTANYGYTF | TGTGCCATCAGCGGGACGGCTAACTATGGCTACACCTTC
TRBJ1-4 | NA | NA | TRBV19 | CASSLREEKLFF | TGTGCCAGTAGCCTACGGGAGGAAAAACTGTTTTTT
TRBJ2-2 | NA | NA | TRBV6-5 | CASSRTVHGGELFF | TGTGCCAGCAGTAGGACAGTCCACGGCGGGGAGCTGTTTTTT
TRBJ2-5 | NA | NA | TRBV3-1/TRBV3-2 | CASSQERGWGETQYF | TGTGCCAGCAGCCAAGAGAGGGGTTGGGGAGAGACCCAGTACTTC
TRBJ1-3 | NA | NA | TRBV9 | CASSVDNSGNTIYF | TGTGCCAGCAGCGTAGACAACTCTGGAAACACCATATATTTT
TRBJ1-1 | NA | NA | TRBV7-3 | CASSLRGSGLMNTEAFF | TGTGCCAGCAGCTTAAGGGGGTCAGGACTAATGAACACTGAAGCTTTCTTT
TRBJ1-1 | NA | NA | TRBV18 | CASSWEQGRNTEAFF | TGTGCCAGCTCATGGGAACAGGGTAGGAACACTGAAGCTTTCTTT
TRBJ2-3 | once | TRBD1 | TRBV24-1 | CATGQGALADTQYF | TGTGCCACCGGTCAGGGGGCCCTCGCGGATACGCAGTATTTT